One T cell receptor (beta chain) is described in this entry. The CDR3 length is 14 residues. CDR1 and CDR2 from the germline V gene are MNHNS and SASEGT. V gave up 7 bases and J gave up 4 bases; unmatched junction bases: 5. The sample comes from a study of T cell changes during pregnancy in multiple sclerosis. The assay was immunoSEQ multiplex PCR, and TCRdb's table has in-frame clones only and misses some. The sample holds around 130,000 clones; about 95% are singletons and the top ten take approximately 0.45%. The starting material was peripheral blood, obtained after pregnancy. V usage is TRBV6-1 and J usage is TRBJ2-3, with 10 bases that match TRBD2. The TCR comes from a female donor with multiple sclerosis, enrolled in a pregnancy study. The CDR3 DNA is TGTGCCAGCAAGGCTAGCGGGAGCCCAGATACGCAGTATTTT. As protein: CASKASGSPDTQYF.